The source of this T cell receptor beta chain is a study of Ad26.COV2.S vaccination and SARS-CoV-2 variants. Whole-study context: Intramuscular Ad26.COV2.S at 5x10^10 or 1x10^11 viral particles.

Regarding treatment: over 15 received Ad26.COV2.S at low or high dose, single or two shots; about 5 received placebo; per-sample allocation not given. The investigators took samples on day 63 after the first vaccine or placebo injection. Data came from immunoSEQ multiplex PCR; TCRdb stores just in-frame clones and leaves some out. Of 400,000 to 450,000 clones in the sample, roughly 91% were seen once. This clone occurred once. Antigen: not known. Whole-study results and caveats: Assessments of TCR breadth and depth may have underestimated the total T cell responses.

The CDR3 sequence is 13 residues long. Germline V gene sequence: CDR1 KGHSH, CDR2 LQKENI. V gave up 6 bases and J gave up 6 bases, with 14 bases separating them. Sample: peripheral blood, taken in a trial of Ad26.COV2.S vaccine versus placebo. This receptor was obtained from a person aged 18-65 years who received the Ad26.COV2.S COVID-19 vaccine or a placebo. This sequence joins TRBV18 and TRBJ1-1; D is uncertain. The chain's CDR3 is CASSQVGSSEAFF. The CDR3 DNA follows: TGTGCCAGCTCCCAGGTAGGGTCTTCTGAAGCTTTCTTT.